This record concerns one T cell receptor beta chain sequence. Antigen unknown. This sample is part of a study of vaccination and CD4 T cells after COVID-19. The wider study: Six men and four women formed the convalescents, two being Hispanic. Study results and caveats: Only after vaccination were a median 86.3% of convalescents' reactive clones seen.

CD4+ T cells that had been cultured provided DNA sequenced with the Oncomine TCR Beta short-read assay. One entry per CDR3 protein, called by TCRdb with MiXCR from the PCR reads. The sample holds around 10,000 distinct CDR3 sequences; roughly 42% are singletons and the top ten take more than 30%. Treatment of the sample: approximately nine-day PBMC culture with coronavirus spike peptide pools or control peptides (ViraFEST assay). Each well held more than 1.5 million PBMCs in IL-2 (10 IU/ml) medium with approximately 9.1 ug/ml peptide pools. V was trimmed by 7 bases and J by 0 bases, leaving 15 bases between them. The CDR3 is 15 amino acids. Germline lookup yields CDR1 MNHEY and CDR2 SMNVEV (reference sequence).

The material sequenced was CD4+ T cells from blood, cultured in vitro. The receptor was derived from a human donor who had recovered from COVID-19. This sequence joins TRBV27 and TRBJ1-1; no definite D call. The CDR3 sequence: CASNYGGRLNTEAFF. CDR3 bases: TGTGCCAGCAATTATGGAGGGCGGCTGAACACTGAAGCTTTCTTT.